What follows describes a single T cell receptor beta chain. A read error may produce the germline difference seen at one junction end. This record comes from a study of low-dose radiotherapy and immunotherapy resistance in tumors. Study details: Participants in Cohort 1 were administered 0.5 Gy per fraction at 2-week intervals, to a cumulative dose of 6.5 Gy. Across 26 weeks, 13 Gy in total went to Cohort 2, delivered as 1 Gy per fraction every two weeks. Given every two weeks, intravenous cyclophosphamide 200 mg/m2 preceded radiation and immunotherapy by one day. Daily oral aspirin at 300 mg began on cycle 1 day 1 and lasted four cycles.

As to time point: after trial treatment. Treatment denoted: LDRT plus nivolumab, ipilimumab, low-dose cyclophosphamide and aspirin (RACIN trial). This CDR3 is 14 amino acids long. The V gene's germline CDR1 is SGHDT and CDR2 YYEEEE. Alpha and beta chains were covered, as first-strand cDNA relied on TRAV- and TRBV-specific primers. PCR amplification of the TCRs was performed with Phusion for about 20 PCR cycles, and it relied on a constant-region primer together with a V-primer adapter. Each CDR3 protein gets one entry after TCRdb re-called the reads with MiXCR. Of 35,000 to 50,000 distinct CDR3 sequences in the sample, more than 20% were seen once.

This rearrangement joins TRBV5-6 to TRBJ1-1; possibly TRBD1 for D (5 bases). The source is a female donor with ovarian cancer. This sample comprised PBMCs, obtained after low-dose radiotherapy plus immunotherapy. The chain's CDR3 is CASSFGGMNAEAFF. DNA for the CDR3: TGTGCCAGCAGCTTCGGGGGTATGAACGCTGAAGCTTTCTTT.